Below, 23 T cell receptor beta chains from the same sample are listed, as sequenced in a study of human T cells and chemical hapten exposure. TCRdb itself ran the RACE reads through MiXCR, one entry per CDR3 protein. The sample consists of under 95,000 distinct CDR3 sequences, roughly 8.5% of them appearing once. Time point described: healthy volunteer bleed at 2 weeks. It was unfractionated whole blood from which total RNA was extracted. The sample was whole blood. The receptor source for this set is a female donor in good health. Some clones in this sample may be carry-over from other donors' samples.

This clonotype was observed a few times. V and J are TRBV29-1 and TRBJ2-3, with 12 bases matching TRBD2. This CDR3 has 14 amino acids. The V gene end was trimmed by 4 bases and the J gene end by 2 bases; junction bases not matched to a gene: 1. Germline assignment: CDR1 SQVTM and CDR2 ANQGSEA. The CDR3 is CSVGTSGDTDTQYF. The CDR3 DNA follows: TGCAGCGTTGGGACTAGCGGGGACACAGATACGCAGTATTTT.

This clonotype was found many times. This sequence joins TRBV5-6 and TRBJ2-1; 7 bases map to TRBD2. V was clipped by 2 bases and J by 3 bases; unmatched bases: 5. CDR1 is SGHDT, CDR2 YYEEEE, per germline. This CDR3 comprises 15 residues. The CDR3 bases are TGTGCCAGCAGCTTTCTAGCGGAGTTCTACAATGAGCAGTTCTTC. Translated: CASSFLAEFYNEQFF.

A few counts support this clonotype. This rearrangement joins TRBV7-2 to TRBJ1-1, with D possibly matching TRBD1 (5 bases). CDR1 and CDR2 from the germline V gene are SGHTA and FQGNSA. V was trimmed by 5 bases and J by 5 bases, leaving 12 bases between them. This CDR3 has 13 amino acids. Written as DNA, the CDR3 is TGTGCCAGCAGCCAGGTCCGGGGGACTGAAGCTTTCTTT. Its translation: CASSQVRGTEAFF.

This clonotype was counted between two and nine times. The chain uses TRBV30 and TRBJ1-1, with D tentatively TRBD1 (5 bases). Germline values: CDR1 GTSNPN, CDR2 SVGIG (reference sequence). V lost 0 bases, J lost 4 bases, and 21 bases lay in between. This CDR3 spans 17 amino acids. The CDR3 protein is CAWSVGRVTIESTEAFF. In DNA, the CDR3 is TGTGCCTGGAGTGTGGGCAGGGTGACGATCGAGAGCACTGAAGCTTTCTTT.

The chain recombines TRBV20-1 with TRBJ1-3; no firm D call. V was clipped by 0 bases and J by 0 bases, with 6 bases between them. The CDR3 consists of 14 residues. The germline CDR1 and CDR2 sequences are DFQATT and SNEGSKA (reference sequence). As DNA, the CDR3 is TGCAGTGCTAGAGATAGCGTCTCTGGAAACACCATATATTTT. Translated, it gives CSARDSVSGNTIYF.

This clonotype has more than one count but fewer than ten. This chain links TRBV20-1 with TRBJ2-5; a weak D match, TRBD1 (6 bases). The CDR3 contains 11 residues. The V end lost 4 bases, the J end lost 5 bases, and 8 bases lay between the germline ends. Looked up from germline, CDR1 is DFQATT and CDR2 is SNEGSKA (reference sequence). The CDR3 protein is CSAKGVETQYF. The DNA of the CDR3 is TGCAGTGCTAAGGGGGTTGAGACCCAGTACTTC.

The gene calls are TRBV12-3 or TRBV12-4 and TRBJ1-4; D is possibly TRBD1 (5 bases). The V and J ends lost 3 bases and 4 bases respectively, with 9 bases between them. This CDR3 is 14 amino acids long. CDR3 bases: TGTGCCAGCAGTTTTGGGACTGTTAATGAAAAACTGTTTTTT. Its translation: CASSFGTVNEKLFF.

This clonotype was seen many times. The V and J genes are TRBV12-3 or TRBV12-4 and TRBJ2-1; 7 bases agree with TRBD1. V shed 1 base, J shed 6 bases, and the junction held 3 bases outside the gene matches. The CDR3 totals 14 residues. The chain's CDR3 is CASSLGNRGNEQFF. In nucleotides, the CDR3 is TGTGCCAGCAGTTTAGGGAACAGGGGCAATGAGCAGTTCTTC.

In its sample, this clonotype was seen a few times. This chain links TRBV25-1 with TRBJ1-1; D gene uncertain. Germline V CDR1 and CDR2: MGHDK, SYGVNS. Deletions cut 7 bases from V and 2 bases from J, with 11 bases between. This CDR3 is built from 13 residues. CDR3 loop: CASTQTENTEAFF. The DNA of the CDR3 is TGTGCCAGCACACAGACGGAAAACACTGAAGCTTTCTTT.

The chain recombines TRBV27 with TRBJ1-1; D gene ambiguous. Trimming pared 10 bases from V and 2 bases from J, leaving 5 bases between. CDR3 length equals 10 residues. Per germline, CDR1 MNHEY and CDR2 SMNVEV (reference sequence). In nucleotides, the CDR3 is TGTGCCAAGCAAAACACTGAAGCTTTCTTT. Protein product: CAKQNTEAFF.

V and J are TRBV20-1 and TRBJ2-3, with D perhaps matching TRBD2 (6 bases). This CDR3 spans 16 amino acids. Trimming shortened V by 3 bases and J by 3 bases, and 19 bases separated the two germline ends. CDR1 and CDR2 from the germline V gene are DFQATT and SNEGSKA (reference sequence). The CDR3 sequence is CSARGLLARLTDTQYF. In DNA form, the CDR3 reads TGCAGTGCTAGGGGTCTACTAGCAAGGTTGACAGATACGCAGTATTTT.

J is TRBJ2-3 and V is TRBV28; no definite D call. V lost 7 bases and J lost 4, with 12 bases in between. The CDR3 covers 13 residues. Looked up from germline, CDR1 is MDHEN and CDR2 is SYDVKM. The CDR3 nucleotides are TGTGCCAGCAAAAGCACTGGCCCAGATACGCAGTATTTT. Translated, it gives CASKSTGPDTQYF.

In regard to this clonotype: One end of the junction varies from germline; a read error may be responsible. The chain recombines TRBV15 with TRBJ2-1, with 9 bases aligning to TRBD1. The CDR3 is 15 amino acids. Germline V gene sequence: CDR1 LNHNV, CDR2 YYDKDF (reference sequence). CDR3 loop: CVTSRASGTGNEQFF. The CDR3 DNA reads TGTGTCACCAGCAGAGCATCCGGGACAGGGAATGAGCAGTTCTTC.

This chain links TRBV28 with TRBJ2-7, with D uncertain. V lost 7 bases to trimming and J lost 4 bases, with 8 bases between them. The CDR3 loop spans 11 amino acids. The V gene's germline CDR1 is MDHEN and CDR2 SYDVKM. The CDR3 protein is CASTGIYEQYF. CDR3 coding DNA: TGTGCCAGCACTGGAATTTACGAGCAGTACTTC.

The rearrangement uses TRBV10-3 and TRBJ1-2; D is perhaps TRBD1 (6 bases). Per the germline V gene, CDR1 is ENHRY and CDR2 is SYGVKD. The CDR3 length is 13 residues. V was clipped by 3 bases and J by 4 bases, with 9 bases between them. The DNA for the CDR3 is TGTGCCATCAGTGAACAGGGAACCTATGGCTACACCTTC. Protein: CAISEQGTYGYTF.

This chain uses TRBV5-1 with TRBJ2-3; D is perhaps TRBD2 (5 bases). The CDR3 length is 16 residues. V was shortened by 1 base and J by 5 bases, with 17 bases between the two germline ends. From germline, CDR1 is SGHRS and CDR2 YFSETQ. CDR3: CASSLSGSRQKDTQYF. DNA for the CDR3: TGCGCCAGCAGCTTGTCGGGGAGCCGGCAAAAAGATACGCAGTATTTT.

The chain combines TRBV11-2 with TRBJ2-3; D is undetermined. V lost 1 base and J 5 bases, leaving 7 bases between the germline ends. This CDR3 has 13 amino acids. Per the germline V gene, CDR1 is SGHAT and CDR2 is FQNNGV. The CDR3 protein is CASSLARLDTQYF. The CDR3 bases are TGTGCCAGCAGCTTAGCTCGGTTAGATACGCAGTATTTT.

The rearrangement links TRBV19 to TRBJ2-1, with TRBD2 as a possible D gene (6 bases). CDR1 and CDR2 (germline): LNHDA, SQIVND (reference sequence). This CDR3 has 17 residues. The ends were cut back, 1 base at V and 4 bases at J, with 17 bases in the middle. The CDR3 DNA reads as TGTGCCAGTAGTATAGTTTCTAGCGTGGGATATTACAATGAGCAGTTCTTC. Translation: CASSIVSSVGYYNEQFF.

The genes are TRBV24-1 and TRBJ1-5, with D perhaps TRBD1 (5 bases). Germline lookup yields CDR1 KGHDR and CDR2 SFDVKD. The CDR3 covers 13 residues. V was trimmed by 10 bases and J by 1 base, leaving 10 bases between them. Written as DNA, the CDR3 is TGTGCCACTGCAGGGTCGAGCAATCAGCCCCAGCATTTT. Protein: CATAGSSNQPQHF.

This clonotype was observed at least ten times. In nucleotides, the CDR3 is TGCAGGGGGGGACAGGGGGCCGAGCAGTACTTC. Protein: CRGGQGAEQYF. The chain combines TRBV20-1 with TRBJ2-7; TRBD1 aligns across 12 bases. Germline loops: CDR1 DFQATT, CDR2 SNEGSKA (reference sequence). CDR3 length: 11 amino acids.

This clonotype was recorded many times. The gene calls are TRBV6-2 or TRBV6-3 and TRBJ2-3, with a tentative D call TRBD1 (5 bases). V lost 2 bases and J lost 0, with 18 bases in between. CDR1 MNHEY and CDR2 SVGEGT come from the germline V gene. The length of the CDR3 is 18 residues. The CDR3 loop is CASSYPTGAPTSTDTQYF. The CDR3 nucleotides read TGTGCCAGCAGTTACCCCACAGGAGCACCGACTAGCACAGATACGCAGTATTTT.

This clonotype was seen a handful of times. This chain joins TRBV4-1 and TRBJ1-4; no firm D call. This CDR3 region has 10 residues. From germline, CDR1 is MGHRA and CDR2 YSYEKL. V was pared by 5 bases and J by 10 bases, with 5 bases between. CDR3 nucleotide sequence: TGCGCCAGCAGCTCCGGAAAACTGTTTTTT. It codes for CASSSGKLFF.

The chain couples TRBV2 to TRBJ2-3; weak D call: TRBD2 (5 bases). The CDR3 covers 13 residues. Germline V CDR1 and CDR2: SNHLY, FYNNEI. Trimming took 2 bases from V and 8 from J, leaving 11 bases between them. CDR3 DNA sequence: TGTGCCAGCAGTGAAAGCGGCCTGGTTACGCAGTATTTT. Translation: CASSESGLVTQYF.